The source of this T cell receptor beta chain is a study of post-analysis software for immune sequencing data. Overall study context: The disease courses covered relapsing-remitting, secondary progressive and progressive-relapsing multiple sclerosis. Findings of the study overall: Controls' normalized Chao1 diversity significantly exceeded that of multiple sclerosis patients. Under the F measure, samples that were prepared in one batch clustered strongly together. Patients used about 5 TRBV segments, including TRBV5-6, TRBV5-1 and TRBV20-1, more often than controls.

Each TCR beta cDNA library carried unique molecular identifiers. TCRdb re-called the PCR reads through MiXCR, storing one row per CDR3 protein. This sample has about 430,000 distinct CDR3 sequences, with about 39% found just once. The CDR3 contains 14 residues. The germline V gene encodes CDR1 LNHNV and CDR2 YYDKDF (reference sequence). Trimming left V 0 bases short and J 0 bases short, with 6 bases between. About this clonotype itself: The antigen is not known.

The sample consisted of blood. V gene TRBV15 combines with J gene TRBJ2-7; no clear D gene. This TCR derives from a girl under 10 years old with multiple sclerosis. In nucleotides, the CDR3 is TGTGCCACCAGCAGAGATCTGGGCTCCTACGAGCAGTACTTC. Translated, it gives CATSRDLGSYEQYF.